A selection of T cell receptor beta chains follows, all from one sample in a study of blood T cell repertoires in COVID-19. The table came from immunoSEQ multiplex PCR; TCRdb's copy has only in-frame clones and leaves some out. Among 150,000 to 200,000 clones, 84% were seen once, and the ten largest hold about 14%. Input material: peripheral blood. Every receptor here comes from a woman between 65 and 79 years old with COVID-19, enrolled during active disease. Each CDR3 is given without its conserved first and last residue. Only part of the rows carry a size: once, few, many, or a class if the clone is expanded.

j_call: TRBJ1-1
v_call: TRBV5-5
clone_size: .
cdr3_aa: ASSLGQGAF

j_call: TRBJ1-5
v_call: TRBV28
clone_size: once
cdr3_aa: ATTTGGGNQPQH

j_call: TRBJ2-7
v_call: TRBV10-3
clone_size: .
cdr3_aa: AISSSRPLYEQY

j_call: TRBJ2-5
v_call: TRBV7-8
clone_size: .
cdr3_aa: ASRRLQGKEVTQY

j_call: TRBJ2-3
v_call: TRBV24-1
clone_size: .
cdr3_aa: ATSDPGQDVTDTQY

j_call: TRBJ1-1
v_call: TRBV11-2
clone_size: few
cdr3_aa: ASSLVISEAF

j_call: TRBJ2-3
v_call: TRBV3-1/TRBV3-2
clone_size: .
cdr3_aa: ASSQDRGGTTDTQY

j_call: TRBJ2-5
v_call: TRBV24-1
clone_size: .
cdr3_aa: ATSETGIRETQY

j_call: TRBJ2-5
v_call: TRBV28
clone_size: .
cdr3_aa: ETIQETQY

j_call: TRBJ1-1
v_call: TRBV6-2/TRBV6-3
clone_size: .
cdr3_aa: ASSYVLGSEAF

j_call: TRBJ2-3
v_call: TRBV24-1
clone_size: .
cdr3_aa: ATSAPAMGGNTQY

j_call: TRBJ1-2
v_call: TRBV29-1
clone_size: .
cdr3_aa: SVEDTPGYGYT

j_call: TRBJ2-2
v_call: TRBV10-3
clone_size: once
cdr3_aa: AISVGTGELF

j_call: TRBJ1-2
v_call: TRBV5-4
clone_size: few
cdr3_aa: ASSLAGYGYT

j_call: TRBJ1-2
v_call: TRBV6-5
clone_size: .
cdr3_aa: ASRQLSRPYGYT

j_call: TRBJ2-7
v_call: TRBV27
clone_size: .
cdr3_aa: ASSSRRGGALGTSIYEQY

j_call: TRBJ1-1
v_call: TRBV7-8
clone_size: .
cdr3_aa: ASSPGGGSTEAF

j_call: TRBJ1-1
v_call: TRBV19
clone_size: .
cdr3_aa: ASSIDRGGTEAF

j_call: TRBJ1-2
v_call: TRBV7-8
clone_size: .
cdr3_aa: ASSPRIYGYT

j_call: TRBJ1-3
v_call: TRBV30
clone_size: .
cdr3_aa: AWSRSGKDTIY

j_call: TRBJ2-4
v_call: TRBV3-1/TRBV3-2
clone_size: .
cdr3_aa: ASSQGAPRGRDIQY

j_call: TRBJ1-5
v_call: TRBV27
clone_size: .
cdr3_aa: ASSLFRGRDQPQH

j_call: TRBJ2-7
v_call: TRBV25-1
clone_size: .
cdr3_aa: ASSEGAGREQY

j_call: TRBJ1-1
v_call: TRBV7-6
clone_size: .
cdr3_aa: ASSLVGNTEAF

j_call: TRBJ1-1
v_call: TRBV5-1
clone_size: .
cdr3_aa: ASSLTGQGNTEAF

j_call: TRBJ2-3
v_call: TRBV11-2
clone_size: .
cdr3_aa: ASSLGPTETDTQY

j_call: TRBJ2-2
v_call: TRBV18
clone_size: .
cdr3_aa: ASSRTSGNTGELF

j_call: TRBJ2-1
v_call: TRBV19
clone_size: .
cdr3_aa: ASSKGAGSYNEQF

j_call: TRBJ2-1
v_call: TRBV28
clone_size: .
cdr3_aa: ASSLLQGNNEQF

j_call: TRBJ2-1
v_call: TRBV3-1/TRBV3-2
clone_size: .
cdr3_aa: ASSPDRASYNEQF

j_call: TRBJ1-5
v_call: TRBV5-6
clone_size: .
cdr3_aa: ASSLVDSNQPQH

j_call: TRBJ1-1
v_call: TRBV5-1
clone_size: .
cdr3_aa: ASSLEGALNTEAF

j_call: TRBJ2-7
v_call: TRBV19
clone_size: .
cdr3_aa: ASSTRQGYEQY

j_call: TRBJ2-1
v_call: TRBV11-2
clone_size: .
cdr3_aa: ASSLWRGGNEQF

j_call: TRBJ1-1
v_call: TRBV4-1
clone_size: .
cdr3_aa: ASSQEATRTGDDAEAF

j_call: TRBJ1-5
v_call: TRBV29-1
clone_size: once
cdr3_aa: SVQGPNQPQH

j_call: TRBJ2-2
v_call: TRBV19
clone_size: .
cdr3_aa: ASSRQGGAGELF

j_call: TRBJ1-6
v_call: TRBV18
clone_size: .
cdr3_aa: ASSRDTLVDSPLH

j_call: TRBJ2-5
v_call: TRBV7-9
clone_size: .
cdr3_aa: ASSLAGAETQY

j_call: TRBJ2-2
v_call: TRBV3-1/TRBV3-2
clone_size: few
cdr3_aa: ASSRGPEGAGELF

j_call: TRBJ2-2
v_call: TRBV30
clone_size: .
cdr3_aa: ASLAGSNTGELF

j_call: TRBJ2-7
v_call: TRBV19
clone_size: .
cdr3_aa: ASGGLSTGGQY

j_call: TRBJ1-3
v_call: TRBV6-6
clone_size: .
cdr3_aa: ASSGQARRNTIY

j_call: TRBJ2-1
v_call: TRBV11-3
clone_size: .
cdr3_aa: ASSPGSGRADVQF

j_call: TRBJ2-1
v_call: TRBV5-1
clone_size: .
cdr3_aa: ASSSFNNEQF

j_call: TRBJ2-1
v_call: TRBV29-1
clone_size: .
cdr3_aa: SVENYAGYEQF

j_call: TRBJ1-2
v_call: TRBV6-5
clone_size: .
cdr3_aa: ALTRTGNGYT

j_call: TRBJ2-7
v_call: TRBV6-2/TRBV6-3
clone_size: few
cdr3_aa: ASSGRVPSYEQY

j_call: TRBJ2-5
v_call: TRBV3-1/TRBV3-2
clone_size: .
cdr3_aa: ASSPQPTSTQETQY

j_call: TRBJ2-3
v_call: TRBV5-1
clone_size: .
cdr3_aa: ASSPSPTSGIGGTQY

j_call: TRBJ1-1
v_call: TRBV7-9
clone_size: .
cdr3_aa: ASSSPGQGSGAAF